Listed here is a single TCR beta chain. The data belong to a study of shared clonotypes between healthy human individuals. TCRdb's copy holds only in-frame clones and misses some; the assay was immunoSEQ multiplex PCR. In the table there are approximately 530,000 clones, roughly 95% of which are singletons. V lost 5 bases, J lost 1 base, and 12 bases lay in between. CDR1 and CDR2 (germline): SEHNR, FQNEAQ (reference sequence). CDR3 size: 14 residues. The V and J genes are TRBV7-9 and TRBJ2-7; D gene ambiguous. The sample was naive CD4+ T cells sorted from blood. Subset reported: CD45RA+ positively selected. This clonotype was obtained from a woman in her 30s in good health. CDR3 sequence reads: CASSDGASSYEQYF. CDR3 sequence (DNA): TGTGCCAGCAGCGACGGTGCCAGTTCCTACGAGCAGTACTTC.